Below are 15 T cell receptor beta chains sequenced from a single sample in a study of cytomegalovirus exposure and HLA in healthy donors. This PCR relied on a set of 60 Vbeta primers and 13 Jbeta primers. TCRdb's table, derived via immunoSEQ multiplex PCR, lists solely in-frame clones and lacks some. The data contain 100,000 to 150,000 clones, approximately 80% of them singletons. The sequenced material came from PBMCs. These receptor sequences come from a middle-aged man in good health and CMV-seronegative.

In this sample, this clone turned up once. This chain connects TRBV5-1 to TRBJ2-3; tentatively, D is TRBD2 (5 bases). The CDR3 runs to 13 residues. The germline V gene has CDR1 SGHRS and CDR2 YFSETQ. With 6 bases removed from V and 5 bases from J, the gap between germline ends came to 13 bases. The chain's CDR3 is CASKPPGGDTQYF. For the CDR3, the DNA is TGCGCCAGCAAACCCCCAGGAGGAGATACGCAGTATTTT.

V and J are TRBV27 and TRBJ1-5; D unclear. The germline V gene has CDR1 MNHEY and CDR2 SMNVEV (reference sequence). CDR3 length equals 13 residues. Trimming shortened V by 1 base and J by 4 bases, and 5 bases separated the two germline ends. The CDR3 is CASSLLANQPQHF. The CDR3 region has the DNA TGTGCCAGCAGTTTATTAGCTAATCAGCCCCAGCATTTT.

The V and J genes are TRBV6-5 and TRBJ1-2; D call uncertain. CDR3 length equals 14 residues. CDR1 MNHEY and CDR2 SVGAGI come from the germline V gene. V was pared by 0 bases and J by 4 bases, with 9 bases between. In nucleotides, the CDR3 is TGTGCCAGCAGTTACTCGGAGGGCCGCTATGGCTACACCTTC. It codes for CASSYSEGRYGYTF.

About this clone itself: The same CDR3 arises from other DNA sequences in this sample as well. The rearrangement uses TRBV30 and TRBJ1-1; maybe TRBD1 (6 bases). The CDR3 consists of 13 residues. Germline V gives CDR1 GTSNPN, CDR2 SVGIG (reference sequence). The V end was cut by 8 bases, the J end by 4 bases, with 17 bases between. The CDR3 loop reads CALLGAGGTEAFF. CDR3 DNA: TGTGCCCTGCTGGGGGCGGGCGGCACTGAAGCTTTCTTT.

V usage is TRBV5-6 and J usage is TRBJ2-7; the match to TRBD1 covers 8 bases. The V gene's germline CDR1 is SGHDT and CDR2 YYEEEE. The CDR3 sequence is 14 residues long. The V and J ends lost 4 bases and 3 bases, in that order; junction bases with no gene match: 6. The CDR3 DNA reads as TGTGCCAGCAGCCTGGGACAGGCGATCTACGAGCAGTACTTC. It is translated as CASSLGQAIYEQYF.

This clone has a single count. V and J are TRBV18 and TRBJ1-1; D possibly corresponds to TRBD1 (5 bases). V gave up 3 bases and J gave up 1 base, with 9 bases separating them. CDR3 length equals 14 residues. Germline V gene data show CDR1 as KGHSH and CDR2 as LQKENI. For the CDR3, the DNA is TGTGCCAGCTCACCGGGGCACCAGAACACTGAAGCTTTCTTT. Protein product: CASSPGHQNTEAFF.

The V gene is TRBV19, the J gene TRBJ2-7; the D gene is possibly TRBD1 (5 bases). Germline CDR1 is LNHDA and CDR2 is SQIVND (reference sequence). The CDR3 has 13 residues. The V end lost 5 bases, the J end lost 2 bases, and 10 bases lay between the germline ends. This CDR3 reads CASSLSGPYEQYF. The CDR3 DNA follows: TGTGCCAGTAGTCTCTCAGGGCCCTACGAGCAGTACTTC.

The chain links TRBV9 to TRBJ2-1; D is uncertain. The CDR3 is 14 residues long. V dropped 2 bases and J dropped 0 bases, with 6 bases sitting between them. Germline assignment: CDR1 SGDLS and CDR2 YYNGEE. CDR3 coding DNA: TGTGCCAGCAGCGTGAGGCTCTCCTACAATGAGCAGTTCTTC. Encoded protein: CASSVRLSYNEQFF. The full variable domain, in which reference TRBV9 and TRBJ2-1 provide the parts outside the CDR3, is DSGVTQTPKHLITATGQRVTLRCSPRSGDLSVYWYQQSLDQGLQFLIQYYNGEERAKGNILERFSAQQFPDLHSELNLSSLELGDSALYFCASSVRLSYNEQFFGPGTRLTVL.

This clone was observed a handful of times. The chain recombines TRBV4-1 with TRBJ2-3; possibly TRBD2 for D (5 bases). The CDR3 length is 16 residues. Germline V gene data show CDR1 as MGHRA and CDR2 as YSYEKL. Trimming took 2 bases from V and 1 from J, leaving 13 bases between them. CDR3 sequence reads: CASSQSRLGGTDTQYF. The CDR3 DNA reads TGCGCCAGCAGCCAATCTCGGCTGGGAGGCACAGATACGCAGTATTTT.

The J gene is TRBJ2-5, the V gene TRBV4-1; 9 bases line up with TRBD1. The ends lost 4 bases at V and 5 bases at J; junction bases unmatched: 8. This CDR3 comprises 15 residues. CDR1 MGHRA and CDR2 YSYEKL come from the germline V gene. The CDR3: CASSLEGTGTETQYF. The CDR3 DNA follows: TGCGCCAGCAGCCTCGAGGGGACAGGGACCGAGACCCAGTACTTC.

This clone turned up a few times. Different DNA sequences within this sample yield the same CDR3. The J gene is TRBJ2-7, the V gene TRBV18, with unresolved D. The germline gives CDR1 KGHSH, CDR2 LQKENI. The ends were cut back, 0 bases at V and 0 bases at J, with 3 bases in the middle. This CDR3 spans 13 amino acids. CDR3 residues: CASSPPSSYEQYF. CDR3 nucleotide sequence: TGTGCCAGCTCACCACCCAGCTCCTACGAGCAGTACTTC.

The V gene is TRBV19, the J gene TRBJ1-1; D not resolved. Trimming took 5 bases from V and 8 from J, leaving 12 bases between them. The V gene's germline CDR1 is LNHDA and CDR2 SQIVND (reference sequence). The CDR3 consists of 12 residues. The CDR3 region is CASSGLVEEAFF. The CDR3 DNA sequence: TGTGCCAGTAGTGGGCTGGTCGAGGAAGCTTTCTTT.

The chain is built from TRBV7-6 and TRBJ1-1; 8 nucleotides match TRBD1. J gave up 6 bases and V 5 bases, and 14 bases lay outside the gene matches. Germline-derived CDR1 and CDR2 are SGHVS and FNYEAQ. The CDR3 has 16 residues. As DNA, the CDR3 is TGTGCCAGCAGCCCGGACCCGGACAGGGTGTTCGCTGAAGCTTTCTTT. It yields the protein CASSPDPDRVFAEAFF.

This CDR3 is CASSLSPGGHQPQHF. The DNA of the CDR3 is TGTGCCAGCAGCTTGAGTCCCGGAGGGCACCAGCCCCAGCATTTT. The gene calls are TRBV5-4 and TRBJ1-5; D gene ambiguous. Between the trimmed V and J ends, which lost 1 base and 7 bases, there was a span of 15 bases. The germline V gene encodes CDR1 SGHNT and CDR2 YYREEE (reference sequence). The CDR3 contains 15 residues.

This chain links TRBV2 with TRBJ2-5; TRBD1 is a possible D gene (5 bases). The J call may be in error: the DNA end matches TRBJ2-7 better. Germline CDR1 is SNHLY and CDR2 is FYNNEI. This CDR3 contains 15 residues. The CDR3 here is CASSVRQWVSYEQYF. DNA of the CDR3: TGTGCCAGCAGTGTCCGACAGTGGGTCTCCTACGAGCAGTACTTC.